A selection of T cell receptor beta chains follows, all from one sample in a study of early T cells in non-severe SARS-CoV-2 infection. TCRdb re-called the 5' RACE reads with MiXCR, one entry per CDR3 protein. The sample includes roughly 63,000 distinct CDR3 sequences, over 10% seen only once; the top ten take less than 6%. The sequencing sample was made of whole blood. All receptors derive from an adult who was a healthcare worker with PCR-confirmed SARS-CoV-2 infection or an uninfected control (not recorded which). Both conserved end residues are part of each CDR3. The D gene is left open where the match is weak. Some rows mark clone size as missing; the rest say once, few, many or name a class of expanded clone.

DNA: TGTGCCAGCAGCGGACGTACCGGGGCCGGGGAGCTGTTTTTT
CDR3: CASSGRTGAGELFF
size: many
V: TRBV12-3/TRBV12-4
D: -
J: TRBJ2-2

DNA: TGTGCCAGTTGGGGCCAGGTGAATCAGCCCCAGCATTTT
CDR3: CASWGQVNQPQHF
size: many
V: TRBV6-5
D: -
J: TRBJ1-5

DNA: TGTGCCAGCAGCTTAACCTCCGGGGATCAGCCCCAGCATTTT
CDR3: CASSLTSGDQPQHF
size: -
V: TRBV7-2
D: -
J: TRBJ1-5

DNA: TGTGCCACCAATCAAGGTGGGAGTCAGCCCCAGCATTTT
CDR3: CATNQGGSQPQHF
size: -
V: TRBV24-1
D: -
J: TRBJ1-5

DNA: TGTGCCAGCTCACCCTCGGACACCCGCGGACTGTTTTTT
CDR3: CASSPSDTRGLFF
size: many
V: TRBV18
D: -
J: TRBJ1-4

DNA: TGTGCCAGCAGCTTAGAGGGGACCACTGAAGCTTTCTTT
CDR3: CASSLEGTTEAFF
size: -
V: TRBV7-9
D: -
J: TRBJ1-1

DNA: TGTGCCAGCAGCTTGGACGACTGGGGCACTGAAGCTTTCTTT
CDR3: CASSLDDWGTEAFF
size: few
V: TRBV7-9
D: -
J: TRBJ1-1

DNA: TGTGCCAGCAGCCAATGGGCAGGGGGCACCGGGGAGCTGTTTTTT
CDR3: CASSQWAGGTGELFF
size: few
V: TRBV11-3
D: TRBD1
J: TRBJ2-2

DNA: TGTGCCAGCAGCCAAGGACAGTCCGAGCAGTACTTC
CDR3: CASSQGQSEQYF
size: -
V: TRBV3-1
D: -
J: TRBJ2-7

DNA: TGTGCCAGCAGCCTAAACAGGGTTCGCTACGAGCAGTACTTC
CDR3: CASSLNRVRYEQYF
size: -
V: TRBV7-2
D: -
J: TRBJ2-7

DNA: TGTGCCAGCAGCCAGTCCCAGGGGATAGATGGCTACACCTTC
CDR3: CASSQSQGIDGYTF
size: many
V: TRBV14
D: -
J: TRBJ1-2

DNA: TGCAGTGCCACTAGAGATGGTAGCGTCGACAATGAGCAGTTCTTC
CDR3: CSATRDGSVDNEQFF
size: -
V: TRBV20-1
D: -
J: TRBJ2-1

DNA: TGTGCCAGCAGTTACTCTGGGGTACCCTACGAGCAGTACTTC
CDR3: CASSYSGVPYEQYF
size: -
V: TRBV6-5
D: -
J: TRBJ2-7

DNA: TGTGCCACCAGCAGCGGGGACGGCACCGGGGAGCTGTTTTTT
CDR3: CATSSGDGTGELFF
size: few
V: TRBV15
D: -
J: TRBJ2-2

DNA: TGTGCCAGCAGTTACCCCCGGGACAGGGTGACAGATACGCAGTATTTT
CDR3: CASSYPRDRVTDTQYF
size: -
V: TRBV6-2/TRBV6-3
D: TRBD1
J: TRBJ2-3

DNA: TGTGCCAGCAGCCTTGGACTAGCGGGGGAGCAGTACTTC
CDR3: CASSLGLAGEQYF
size: -
V: TRBV9
D: TRBD2
J: TRBJ2-7

DNA: TGTGCCAGCAGTCCAGGGTTCGAGACAGGGCATGTCGGCACTGAAGCTTTCTTT
CDR3: CASSPGFETGHVGTEAFF
size: -
V: TRBV12-3/TRBV12-4
D: TRBD1
J: TRBJ1-1

DNA: TGCGCCAGCAGTGAGTCGATGGTAATGAACACTGAAGCTTTCTTT
CDR3: CASSESMVMNTEAFF
size: many
V: TRBV10-2
D: -
J: TRBJ1-1

DNA: TGTGCCATCAAGGGACAGGGCTATGGCTACACCTTC
CDR3: CAIKGQGYGYTF
size: few
V: TRBV10-3
D: TRBD1
J: TRBJ1-2

DNA: TGTGCCAGCAGTCAAGTGCTGGGTGAGGCTGGAAACACCATATATTTT
CDR3: CASSQVLGEAGNTIYF
size: many
V: TRBV6-5
D: -
J: TRBJ1-3

DNA: TGTGCCAGCAGCCCGGACAGGGGGCGGGATGAGCAGTTCTTC
CDR3: CASSPDRGRDEQFF
size: -
V: TRBV7-2
D: TRBD1
J: TRBJ2-1

DNA: TGTGCCAGCAGTCACCCCGGGACAGGGGTGAATGAGCAGTTCTTC
CDR3: CASSHPGTGVNEQFF
size: many
V: TRBV6-6
D: TRBD1
J: TRBJ2-1

DNA: TGTGCCAGCAGCGTAGGGACAGGGGGCAATGAGCAGTTCTTC
CDR3: CASSVGTGGNEQFF
size: once
V: TRBV9
D: TRBD1
J: TRBJ2-1

DNA: TGTGCCAGCAGCTTTGGGACAGGCACCGAGAAACTGTTTTTT
CDR3: CASSFGTGTEKLFF
size: few
V: TRBV7-9
D: TRBD1
J: TRBJ1-4

DNA: TGTGCCAGCAGTTACGGGGATAATTCACCCCTCCACTTT
CDR3: CASSYGDNSPLHF
size: many
V: TRBV6-6
D: -
J: TRBJ1-6

DNA: TGTGCCAGCAGCTTAGTGTCCCCGAGCTCCTACAATGAGCAGTTCTTC
CDR3: CASSLVSPSSYNEQFF
size: many
V: TRBV11-2
D: -
J: TRBJ2-1

DNA: TGTGCCAGCAGCTTGGGACGGCTAGCGGGGGGCGGGCAGTTCTTC
CDR3: CASSLGRLAGGGQFF
size: -
V: TRBV5-6
D: TRBD2
J: TRBJ2-1

DNA: TGTGCCAGCAGTTACGCCAGGGGATGGGGTTCTGGGGCCAACGTCCTGACTTTC
CDR3: CASSYARGWGSGANVLTF
size: many
V: TRBV6-6
D: -
J: TRBJ2-6

DNA: TGTGCCATCAGGGGGGACAGCACAGATACGCAGTATTTT
CDR3: CAIRGDSTDTQYF
size: many
V: TRBV10-3
D: -
J: TRBJ2-3

DNA: TGTGCCAGCAGCCAAGCCACAGGTAGCTTTCAGCCCCAGCATTTT
CDR3: CASSQATGSFQPQHF
size: -
V: TRBV4-2
D: -
J: TRBJ1-5

DNA: TGTGCCAGCAGCTTAGTTGGGGTACCACAACCCTTCTTGAACGAGCAGTACTTC
CDR3: CASSLVGVPQPFLNEQYF
size: -
V: TRBV7-2
D: -
J: TRBJ2-7

DNA: TGTGCCAGCAGCCCCGGGACAGCGAACACCGGGGAGCTGTTTTTT
CDR3: CASSPGTANTGELFF
size: many
V: TRBV5-5
D: TRBD1
J: TRBJ2-2

DNA: TGTGCCAGCAGGAACCGCGATACGCAGTATTTT
CDR3: CASRNRDTQYF
size: -
V: TRBV21-1
D: -
J: TRBJ2-3

DNA: TGCGCCAGCAGCCAAGATGTAGGGGGAAGGGTCTTTTCACCCCTCCACTTT
CDR3: CASSQDVGGRVFSPLHF
size: many
V: TRBV4-1
D: -
J: TRBJ1-6

DNA: TGCGCCAGCAGCGCGGTTGGGGTTGCTGAAAAACTGTTTTTT
CDR3: CASSAVGVAEKLFF
size: -
V: TRBV5-1
D: -
J: TRBJ1-4

DNA: TGTGCCAGCGGAGAGGGAATAGGCACAGATACGCAGTATTTT
CDR3: CASGEGIGTDTQYF
size: many
V: TRBV7-9
D: -
J: TRBJ2-3

DNA: TGTGCCAGCAGCTTAGAGTACGCAGGGGGCTTCTATGGCTACACCTTC
CDR3: CASSLEYAGGFYGYTF
size: many
V: TRBV11-2
D: TRBD1
J: TRBJ1-2

DNA: TGTGCCAGCAGTTATGGGGGGAACACTGAAGCTTTCTTT
CDR3: CASSYGGNTEAFF
size: -
V: TRBV6-2/TRBV6-3
D: -
J: TRBJ1-1

DNA: TGCGCCAGCAGCTCGACAGGATCGAACACTGAAGCTTTCTTT
CDR3: CASSSTGSNTEAFF
size: many
V: TRBV5-1
D: -
J: TRBJ1-1

DNA: TGTGCCAGCACGCTCGGCCAGCCCCCCTACGAGCAGTACTTC
CDR3: CASTLGQPPYEQYF
size: -
V: TRBV6-2/TRBV6-3
D: -
J: TRBJ2-7

DNA: TGTGCCAGCAGTTACGGCCAGAATTCACCCCTCCACTTT
CDR3: CASSYGQNSPLHF
size: many
V: TRBV6-6
D: -
J: TRBJ1-6

DNA: TGTGCCAGCAGTTACTCGGAGGGGACTGAAGCTTTCTTT
CDR3: CASSYSEGTEAFF
size: many
V: TRBV6-6
D: -
J: TRBJ1-1

DNA: TGCGCCAGCAGCTTGTGGAGGGAGTGGGACAATGAGCAGTTCTTC
CDR3: CASSLWREWDNEQFF
size: many
V: TRBV5-1
D: -
J: TRBJ2-1

DNA: TGTGCCAGCAGCCGGGACAGGGGGAACACCGGGGAGCTGTTTTTT
CDR3: CASSRDRGNTGELFF
size: -
V: TRBV2
D: TRBD1
J: TRBJ2-2

DNA: TGTGCCAGCAGTTATTACACCTCGCGACAGGGTCACTACGAGCAGTACTTC
CDR3: CASSYYTSRQGHYEQYF
size: -
V: TRBV6-5
D: TRBD1
J: TRBJ2-7

DNA: TGTGCCAGCAGCTTGGAAGGGGGATTCTACGAGCAGTACTTC
CDR3: CASSLEGGFYEQYF
size: few
V: TRBV5-4
D: -
J: TRBJ2-7

DNA: TGTGCCAGCGAGGGTAGCGGGGGCCTCAGCTCCTACAATGAGCAGTTCTTC
CDR3: CASEGSGGLSSYNEQFF
size: many
V: TRBV27
D: TRBD2
J: TRBJ2-1

DNA: TGTGCCAGCAGTCAGCATTATAGCAATCAGCCCCAGCATTTT
CDR3: CASSQHYSNQPQHF
size: -
V: TRBV6-4
D: -
J: TRBJ1-5

DNA: TGTGCCAGCAGCCAGTCTCTGAGCGAGACCCAGTACTTC
CDR3: CASSQSLSETQYF
size: many
V: TRBV4-2
D: -
J: TRBJ2-5

DNA: TGTGCCAGCAGCTTAGAGGCCAGAGGAGGCGGCTACACCTTC
CDR3: CASSLEARGGGYTF
size: -
V: TRBV7-2
D: -
J: TRBJ1-2

DNA: TGTGCCACCTTCATAGGGTGGCCCCTTGGCTACACCTTC
CDR3: CATFIGWPLGYTF
size: many
V: TRBV12-3/TRBV12-4
D: -
J: TRBJ1-2

DNA: TGTGCCAGCAGCACTCGACTAGCGGGAAACTACAATGAGCAGTTCTTC
CDR3: CASSTRLAGNYNEQFF
size: many
V: TRBV3-1
D: TRBD2
J: TRBJ2-1

DNA: TGCAGTGCTAGAGCAGGGGGGGGTTTCTATGGCTACACCTTC
CDR3: CSARAGGGFYGYTF
size: many
V: TRBV20-1
D: TRBD1
J: TRBJ1-2

DNA: TGTGCCAGCAGCAACCGGGACAGGGGGGCTTTCTTT
CDR3: CASSNRDRGAFF
size: many
V: TRBV3-1
D: TRBD1
J: TRBJ1-1

DNA: TGTGCCAGCGGAAACAGGGGGCTAGGGTCACCCCTCCACTTT
CDR3: CASGNRGLGSPLHF
size: many
V: TRBV27
D: TRBD1
J: TRBJ1-6

DNA: TGCAGCGTTGGGGGACTAGCAGTGGAGACCCAGTACTTC
CDR3: CSVGGLAVETQYF
size: -
V: TRBV29-1
D: TRBD2
J: TRBJ2-5

DNA: TGTGCCAGCAGTTCGGATACCTACGAGCAGTACTTC
CDR3: CASSSDTYEQYF
size: -
V: TRBV12-3/TRBV12-4
D: -
J: TRBJ2-7

DNA: TGTGCCAGTGTTTTCGACAGGGGGAGGCCTGAAGCTTTCTTT
CDR3: CASVFDRGRPEAFF
size: -
V: TRBV19
D: TRBD1
J: TRBJ1-1

DNA: TGTGCCAGCAGCTCGACAGGGACGGGAAACACCATATATTTT
CDR3: CASSSTGTGNTIYF
size: many
V: TRBV7-6
D: TRBD1
J: TRBJ1-3

DNA: TGTGCCAGCAGCTTAGGGGGCACGGGGTTGAATACGCAGTATTTT
CDR3: CASSLGGTGLNTQYF
size: -
V: TRBV7-2
D: -
J: TRBJ2-3